This entry lists 25 T cell receptor beta chains sequenced from one sample in a study of blood T cell repertoires in COVID-19. Produced via immunoSEQ multiplex PCR; TCRdb's table is partial and in-frame only. The sample yields about 100,000 clones, 87% seen once. The sample consisted of peripheral blood. Every receptor here comes from a man aged 25 to 40 in a cohort sampled during active COVID-19.

The chain carries TRBV19 and TRBJ1-4; D unclear. CDR1 is LNHDA, CDR2 SQIVND, per germline (reference sequence). This CDR3 has 14 residues. The V and J ends lost 5 bases and 5 bases respectively, with 12 bases between them. CDR3 loop: CASSHLRVNEKLFF. CDR3 in DNA: TGTGCCAGTAGTCATCTGAGGGTAAATGAAAAACTGTTTTTT.

The gene calls are TRBV3-1 (or the pseudogene TRBV3-2) and TRBJ1-5; TRBD1 might be the D (6 bases). This CDR3 has 15 amino acids. Deletions cut 4 bases from V and 1 base from J, with 11 bases between. The V gene's germline CDR1 is LGHDT and CDR2 YNNKEL (reference sequence). CDR3 amino acids: CASSRDDRSNQPQHF. CDR3 bases: TGTGCCAGCAGCCGAGATGACAGGAGCAATCAGCCCCAGCATTTT.

The chain uses TRBV18 and TRBJ1-1; the D is unclear. CDR1 is KGHSH, CDR2 LQKENI, per germline. The CDR3 covers 13 residues. V was clipped by 4 bases and J by 3 bases, with 9 bases between them. CDR3 sequence: CASSRDTDTEAFF. The CDR3 nucleotides are TGTGCCAGCTCACGTGATACGGACACTGAAGCTTTCTTT.

The chain has TRBV3-1 (or the pseudogene TRBV3-2) and TRBJ2-5, with TRBD2 matching 10 bases. V shed 4 bases and J 5 bases; nucleotides not matched to a gene: 4. This CDR3 contains 14 residues. Germline CDR1 LGHDT, CDR2 YNNKEL (reference sequence). DNA for the CDR3: TGTGCCAGCAGCCGGGGACTAGCGTTCGAGACCCAGTACTTC. Translated: CASSRGLAFETQYF.

The chain carries TRBV28 and TRBJ1-2; the D gene is possibly TRBD1 (5 bases). V was cut by 2 bases and J by 2 bases, with 18 bases left in between. The CDR3 has 17 residues. From germline, CDR1 is MDHEN and CDR2 SYDVKM. For the CDR3, the DNA is TGTGCCAGCAGTTTAGGGGCAGTCAACTTAAAAAACTATGGCTACACCTTC. It translates to CASSLGAVNLKNYGYTF.

The V gene is TRBV3-1 (or the pseudogene TRBV3-2), the J gene TRBJ2-2, with a tentative D call TRBD2 (7 bases). The CDR3 totals 16 residues. Per germline, CDR1 LGHDT and CDR2 YNNKEL (reference sequence). V was cut by 4 bases and J by 4 bases, with 16 bases left in between. CDR3 residues: CASSLEGGGGTGELFF. The CDR3 DNA is TGTGCCAGCAGCCTTGAAGGAGGGGGGGGCACCGGGGAGCTGTTTTTT.

The chain links TRBV28 to TRBJ1-1; 9 positions match TRBD1. The J segment lost 4 bases and the V segment lost 8 bases, leaving 2 bases of the junction unmatched. Germline CDR1 reads MDHEN; CDR2 reads SYDVKM. The CDR3 consists of 12 residues. CDR3 bases: TGTGCCAGCCAGACAGGGGGCACTGAAGCTTTCTTT. Residues: CASQTGGTEAFF. Full variable domain (missing parts from reference TRBV28 and TRBJ1-1): DVKVTQSSRYLVKRTGEKVFLECVQDMDHENMFWYRQDPGLGLRLIYFSYDVKMKEKGDIPEGYSVSREKKERFSLILESASTNQTSMYLCASQTGGTEAFFGQGTRLTVV.

The chain uses TRBV28 and TRBJ1-2, with D tentatively TRBD1 (6 bases). V was pared by 3 bases and J by 8 bases, with 16 bases between. Germline CDR1 and CDR2: MDHEN and SYDVKM. CDR3 length equals 14 residues. This chain's CDR3 is CASSFHRVDGGYTF. The CDR3 coding sequence is TGTGCCAGCAGTTTCCACAGGGTGGATGGCGGCTACACCTTC.

Here the CDR3 DNA reads TGTGCCAGCAGTTCCCCGGAGCTCAGGGCCCTTAACTATGGCTACACCTTC. This sequence encodes CASSSPELRALNYGYTF. The V gene is TRBV28, the J gene TRBJ1-2; D possibly corresponds to TRBD1 (5 bases). CDR1 is MDHEN, CDR2 SYDVKM, per germline. Trimming removed 4 bases at V and 1 base at J, with 19 bases between. This CDR3 spans 17 amino acids.

This clone was seen a single time. The V call is TRBV9, the J call TRBJ2-5; unclear D gene. Between the trimmed V and J ends, which lost 0 bases and 5 bases, there was a span of 17 bases. Germline V lookup: CDR1 SGDLS, CDR2 YYNGEE. The CDR3 totals 16 residues. The DNA for the CDR3 is TGTGCCAGCAGCGTAGGGGTCAGCGCGATTGAGGAGACCCAGTACTTC. Its translation is CASSVGVSAIEETQYF. Full variable domain (outside the CDR3, taken from reference TRBV9 and TRBJ2-5): DSGVTQTPKHLITATGQRVTLRCSPRSGDLSVYWYQQSLDQGLQFLIQYYNGEERAKGNILERFSAQQFPDLHSELNLSSLELGDSALYFCASSVGVSAIEETQYFGPGTRLLVL.

This clone has only one observation. The chain is built from TRBV7-8 and TRBJ1-1; perhaps TRBD1 as D (6 bases). The V and J ends lost 1 base and 6 bases respectively, with 15 bases between them. The germline V gene has CDR1 SGHVS and CDR2 FQNEAQ. This CDR3 comprises 15 residues. CDR3 DNA: TGTGCCAGCAGCTTAGATGCAGGGGCAGGCGCTGAAGCTTTCTTT. Its translation is CASSLDAGAGAEAFF.

This clone was seen a few times. The gene calls are TRBV18 and TRBJ1-3; the match to TRBD1 covers 8 bases. The J segment lost 0 bases and the V segment lost 6 bases, leaving 7 bases of the junction unmatched. Germline CDR1 reads KGHSH; CDR2 reads LQKENI. There are 16 residues in the CDR3. The CDR3 region has the DNA TGTGCCAGCTCGACTGACAGGGGTGGCTCTGGAAACACCATATATTTT. Its translation: CASSTDRGGSGNTIYF.

This chain connects TRBV7-2 to TRBJ2-5; D is undetermined. V lost 1 base and J lost 0, with 3 bases in between. Germline V gene lookup returns CDR1 SGHTA and CDR2 FQGNSA. The CDR3 loop spans 13 amino acids. The CDR3 coding sequence is TGTGCCAGCAGCTTAGACTACCAAGAGACCCAGTACTTC. This codes for CASSLDYQETQYF.

V usage is TRBV19 and J usage is TRBJ1-1, with 7 bases aligning to TRBD1. V lost 6 bases and J lost 8; bases outside the gene matches: 12. There are 14 residues in the CDR3. The germline CDR1 and CDR2 sequences are LNHDA and SQIVND (reference sequence). CDR3 sequence (DNA): TGTGCCAGTAGCACTCGACAGGGTTTGTGGGAAGCTTTCTTT. It yields the protein CASSTRQGLWEAFF. Full variable domain (remainder filled in from reference TRBV19 and TRBJ1-1): DGGITQSPKYLFRKEGQNVTLSCEQNLNHDAMYWYRQDPGQGLRLIYYSQIVNDFQKGDIAEGYSVSREKKESFPLTVTSAQKNPTAFYLCASSTRQGLWEAFFGQGTRLTVV.

This clone is labeled as medium-sized. V and J are TRBV15 and TRBJ2-2, with TRBD2 as a possible D gene (6 bases). V lost 4 bases to trimming and J lost 5 bases, with 17 bases between them. The germline CDR1 and CDR2 sequences are LNHNV and YYDKDF (reference sequence). CDR3 length equals 16 residues. CDR3 DNA sequence: TGTGCCACCAGCACCCCCGTAGGAGGGAGAACCGGGGAGCTGTTTTTT. Its protein product is CATSTPVGGRTGELFF.

This chain joins TRBV29-1 and TRBJ2-7; no clear D gene. Trimming pared 5 bases from V and 2 bases from J, leaving 7 bases between. This CDR3 spans 11 amino acids. The germline V gene has CDR1 SQVTM and CDR2 ANQGSEA. DNA of the CDR3: TGCAGCGTTTCCAACACCTACGAGCAGTACTTC. Its protein is CSVSNTYEQYF.

The CDR3: CASSPTSGGTYEQYF. CDR3 bases: TGTGCCAGCAGCCCCACTAGCGGGGGGACCTACGAGCAGTACTTC. The rearrangement links TRBV2 to TRBJ2-7; 12 bases line up with TRBD2. V gave up 6 bases and J gave up 2 bases; unmatched junction bases: 5. Per germline, CDR1 SNHLY and CDR2 FYNNEI. The CDR3 loop spans 15 amino acids.

The chain has TRBV6-2 or TRBV6-3 and TRBJ2-5; tentatively, D is TRBD1 (6 bases). Per germline, CDR1 MNHEY and CDR2 SVGEGT. Trimming stripped 6 bases from V and 0 bases from J, with 8 bases between. This CDR3 is built from 13 residues. The CDR3, as DNA: TGTGCCAGCAGCGGACAGTACCAAGAGACCCAGTACTTC. Its translation: CASSGQYQETQYF.

CDR3 amino acids: CASSGGVTERTDTQYF. For the CDR3, the DNA is TGTGCCAGCAGCGGGGGGGTTACCGAGAGGACAGATACGCAGTATTTT. The chain uses TRBV14 and TRBJ2-3, with 7 bases aligning to TRBD2. There are 16 residues in the CDR3. The V and J ends lost 5 bases and 3 bases, in that order; junction bases with no gene match: 11. CDR1 and CDR2 (germline): SGHDN, FVKESK.

The chain carries TRBV25-1 and TRBJ2-1; the match to TRBD2 covers 7 bases. Germline V gives CDR1 MGHDK, CDR2 SYGVNS. The CDR3 is made up of 17 amino acids. The ends lost 5 bases at V and 0 bases at J; junction bases unmatched: 10. CDR3 sequence (DNA): TGTGCCAGCAGTACCCACGGCGGGGGTGGCTCCTACAATGAGCAGTTCTTC. Protein product: CASSTHGGGGSYNEQFF.

This clone showed up just once. The chain joins TRBV12-3 or TRBV12-4 to TRBJ1-1; D possibly corresponds to TRBD1 (5 bases). V lost 5 bases, J lost 5 bases, and 12 bases lay in between. This CDR3 comprises 13 residues. CDR3 sequence: CASSQYQGTEAFF. Here the CDR3 DNA reads TGTGCCAGCAGTCAATACCAGGGAACTGAAGCTTTCTTT.

The chain couples TRBV9 to TRBJ2-3; 14 positions match TRBD2. Trimming cost V 3 bases and J 0 bases; bases outside gene matches: 3. The CDR3 consists of 17 residues. Germline V gene data show CDR1 as SGDLS and CDR2 as YYNGEE. This CDR3 reads CASSGLAGGSSTDTQYF. The CDR3 DNA sequence: TGTGCCAGCAGCGGACTAGCGGGGGGGTCTAGCACAGATACGCAGTATTTT.

This sequence joins TRBV6-6 and TRBJ1-1; TRBD1 might be the D (6 bases). This CDR3 contains 13 residues. V shed 5 bases and J shed 5 bases, with 12 bases lying between them. Germline lookup yields CDR1 MNHNY and CDR2 SVGAGI (reference sequence). The CDR3 DNA reads TGTGCCAGCAGTGGGGGGAGGGGGACTGAAGCTTTCTTT. This sequence encodes CASSGGRGTEAFF.

The chain joins TRBV5-8 to TRBJ1-5, with D perhaps TRBD1 (5 bases). The V gene lost 2 bases and the J gene lost 2 bases, with 11 bases spanning the gap. CDR1 and CDR2 (germline): SGHTS, YDEGEE. CDR3 length: 15 residues. Here the CDR3 DNA reads TGTGCCAGCAGCTTTTCGGCGGGGGGCAATCAGCCCCAGCATTTT. Translating gives CASSFSAGGNQPQHF.

This chain connects TRBV5-4 to TRBJ2-3; TRBD2 is a possible D gene (5 bases). Germline V lookup: CDR1 SGHNT, CDR2 YYREEE (reference sequence). The CDR3 runs 15 residues. V lost 3 bases, J lost 3 bases, and 14 bases lay in between. CDR3: CASSSPGSGTDTQYF. Here the CDR3 DNA reads TGTGCCAGCAGCTCCCCCGGCAGCGGAACAGATACGCAGTATTTT.